The sequence of this T cell receptor beta chain was determined in a study of patients and donors after allogeneic stem cell transplantation. Germline loops: CDR1 MNHNS, CDR2 SASEGT. This CDR3 has 16 amino acids. Trimming left V 3 bases short and J 0 bases short, with 12 bases between. TCRdb called the RT-PCR reads again in MiXCR, with one record for every CDR3 protein. The sample has about 160,000 distinct CDR3 sequences, approximately 31% seen once. Sequencing was done on a sample of blood, either unsorted or a sorted T cell fraction (not recorded which). This TCR was recovered from a human donor who was either an allogeneic HSCT recipient or a stem cell or donor lymphocyte infusion donor (not recorded which). It is not recorded whose cells these are; they may come from a transplant donor. The chain joins TRBV6-1 to TRBJ1-3; no clear D gene. The chain's CDR3 is CASSERHASSGNTIYF. The DNA for the CDR3 is TGTGCCAGCAGTGAGCGCCACGCGAGCTCTGGAAACACCATATATTTT.